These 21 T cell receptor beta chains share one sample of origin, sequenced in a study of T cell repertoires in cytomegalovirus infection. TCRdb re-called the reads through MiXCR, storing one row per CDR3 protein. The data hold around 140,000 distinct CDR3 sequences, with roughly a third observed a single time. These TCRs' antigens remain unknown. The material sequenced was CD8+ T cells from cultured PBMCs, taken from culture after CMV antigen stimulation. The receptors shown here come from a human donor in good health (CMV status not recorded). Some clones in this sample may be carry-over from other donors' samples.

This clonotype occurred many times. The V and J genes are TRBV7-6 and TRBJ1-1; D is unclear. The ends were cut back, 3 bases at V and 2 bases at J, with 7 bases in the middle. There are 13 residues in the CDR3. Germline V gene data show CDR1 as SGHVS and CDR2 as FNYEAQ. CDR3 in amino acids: CASSFGRNTEAFF. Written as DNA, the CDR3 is TGTGCCAGCAGCTTCGGGAGAAACACTGAAGCTTTCTTT.

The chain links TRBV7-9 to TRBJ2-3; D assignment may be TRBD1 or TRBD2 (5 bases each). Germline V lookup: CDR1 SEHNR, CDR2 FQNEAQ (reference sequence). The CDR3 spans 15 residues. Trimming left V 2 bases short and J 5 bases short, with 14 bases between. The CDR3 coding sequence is TGTGCCAGCAGCTTAATCCAGGGCCGGGGAGATACGCAGTATTTT. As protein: CASSLIQGRGDTQYF.

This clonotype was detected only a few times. CDR3 loop: CASSPDMVSYEQYF. CDR3 nucleotide sequence: TGTGCCAGCAGTCCTGACATGGTCTCCTACGAGCAGTACTTC. The V and J genes are TRBV12-3 or TRBV12-4 and TRBJ2-7; unclear D gene. The CDR3 has 14 residues. Between the trimmed V and J ends, which lost 5 bases and 0 bases, there was a span of 11 bases.

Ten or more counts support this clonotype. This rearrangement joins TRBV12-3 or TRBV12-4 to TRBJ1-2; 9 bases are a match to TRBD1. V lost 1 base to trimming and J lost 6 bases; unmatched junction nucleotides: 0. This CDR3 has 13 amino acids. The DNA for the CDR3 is TGTGCCAGCAGTTTAGGGACAGGGGATGGCTACACCTTC. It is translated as CASSLGTGDGYTF.

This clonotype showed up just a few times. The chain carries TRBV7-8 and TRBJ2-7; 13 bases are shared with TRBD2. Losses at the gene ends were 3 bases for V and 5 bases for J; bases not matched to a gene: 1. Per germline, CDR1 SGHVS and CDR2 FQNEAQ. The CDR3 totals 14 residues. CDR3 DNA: TGTGCCAGCAGCTTCGGGACTAGCGGGGACGAGCAGTACTTC. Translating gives CASSFGTSGDEQYF.

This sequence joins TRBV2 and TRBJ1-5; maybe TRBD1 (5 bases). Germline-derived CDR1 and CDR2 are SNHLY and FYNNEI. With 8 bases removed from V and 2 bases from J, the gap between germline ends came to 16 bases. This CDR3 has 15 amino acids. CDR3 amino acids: CASARGAGGNQPQHF. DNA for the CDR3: TGTGCCAGCGCGAGGGGCGCGGGGGGCAATCAGCCCCAGCATTTT.

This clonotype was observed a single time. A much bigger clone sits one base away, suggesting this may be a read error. DNA for the CDR3: TGTGCCAGCAGTTGGACAGGGGGCGCTTCCGGGGAGCCGTTTTTT. Residues: CASSWTGGASGEPFF. This rearrangement joins TRBV6-5 to TRBJ2-2, with 11 bases identical to TRBD1. The CDR3 is 15 amino acids. Germline-derived CDR1 and CDR2 are MNHEY and SVGAGI.

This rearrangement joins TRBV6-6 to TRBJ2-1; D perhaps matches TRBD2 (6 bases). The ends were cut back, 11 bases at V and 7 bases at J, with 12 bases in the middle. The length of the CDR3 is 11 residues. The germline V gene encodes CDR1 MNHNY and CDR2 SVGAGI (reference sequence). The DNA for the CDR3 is TGTGCCGTCCGGAGGGAAAATGAGCAGTTCTTC. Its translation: CAVRRENEQFF.

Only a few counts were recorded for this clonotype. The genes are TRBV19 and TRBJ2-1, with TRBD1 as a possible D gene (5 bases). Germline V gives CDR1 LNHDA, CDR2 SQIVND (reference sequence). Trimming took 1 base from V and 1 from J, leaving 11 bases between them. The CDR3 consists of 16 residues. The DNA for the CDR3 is TGTGCCAGTAGTATAGGACTCCCAGGGTCCTACAATGAGCAGTTCTTC. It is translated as CASSIGLPGSYNEQFF.

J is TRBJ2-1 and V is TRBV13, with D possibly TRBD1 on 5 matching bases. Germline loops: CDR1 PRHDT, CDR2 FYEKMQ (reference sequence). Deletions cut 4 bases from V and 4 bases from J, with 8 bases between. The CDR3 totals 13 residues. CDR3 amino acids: CASSWGGYNEQFF. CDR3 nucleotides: TGTGCCAGCAGCTGGGGCGGTTACAATGAGCAGTTCTTC.

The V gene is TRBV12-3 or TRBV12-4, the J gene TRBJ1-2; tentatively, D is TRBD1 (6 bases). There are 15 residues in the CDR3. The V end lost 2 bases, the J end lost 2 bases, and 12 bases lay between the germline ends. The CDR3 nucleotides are TGTGCCAGCAGTTTATGGGGGCCTTCGAACTATGGCTACACCTTC. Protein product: CASSLWGPSNYGYTF.

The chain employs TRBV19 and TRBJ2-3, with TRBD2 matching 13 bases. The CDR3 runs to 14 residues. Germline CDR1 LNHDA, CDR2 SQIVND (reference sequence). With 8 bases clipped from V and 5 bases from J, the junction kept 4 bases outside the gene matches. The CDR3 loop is CASGLAGDGDTQYF. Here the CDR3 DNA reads TGTGCCAGTGGACTAGCGGGGGACGGAGATACGCAGTATTTT.

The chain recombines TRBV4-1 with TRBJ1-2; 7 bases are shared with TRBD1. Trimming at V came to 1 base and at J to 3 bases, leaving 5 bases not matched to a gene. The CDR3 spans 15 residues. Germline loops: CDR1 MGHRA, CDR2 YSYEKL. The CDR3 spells CASSQGGQTDYGYTF. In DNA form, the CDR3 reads TGCGCCAGCAGCCAAGGGGGACAGACCGACTATGGCTACACCTTC.

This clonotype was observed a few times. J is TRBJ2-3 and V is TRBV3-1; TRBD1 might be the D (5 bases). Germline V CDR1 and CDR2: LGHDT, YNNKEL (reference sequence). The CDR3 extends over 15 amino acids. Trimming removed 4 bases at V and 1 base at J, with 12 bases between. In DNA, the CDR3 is TGTGCCAGCAGCCTCCCGACAGCAGGCACAGATACGCAGTATTTT. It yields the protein CASSLPTAGTDTQYF.

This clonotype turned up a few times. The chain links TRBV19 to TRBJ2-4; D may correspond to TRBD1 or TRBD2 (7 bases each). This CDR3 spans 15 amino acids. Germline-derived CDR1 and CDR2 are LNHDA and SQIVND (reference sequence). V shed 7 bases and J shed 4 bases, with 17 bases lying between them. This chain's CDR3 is CASTMGGGTKNIQYF. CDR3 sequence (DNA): TGTGCCAGTACCATGGGAGGGGGCACTAAAAACATTCAGTACTTC.

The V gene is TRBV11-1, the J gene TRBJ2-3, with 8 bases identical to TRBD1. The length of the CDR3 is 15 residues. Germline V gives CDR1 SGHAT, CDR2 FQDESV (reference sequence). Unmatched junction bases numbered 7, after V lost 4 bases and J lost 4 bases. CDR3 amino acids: CASSSGQGWADTQYF. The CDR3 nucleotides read TGTGCCAGCAGCTCAGGACAGGGTTGGGCAGATACGCAGTATTTT.

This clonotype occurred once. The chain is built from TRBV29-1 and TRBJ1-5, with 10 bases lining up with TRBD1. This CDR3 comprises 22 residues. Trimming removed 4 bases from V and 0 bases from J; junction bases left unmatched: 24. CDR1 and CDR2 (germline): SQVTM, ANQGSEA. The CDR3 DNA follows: TGCAGCGTTGTGGGGTCCCGGGACAGGGGTTTTTGGGAGGTTTATAGCAATCAGCCCCAGCATTTT. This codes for CSVVGSRDRGFWEVYSNQPQHF.

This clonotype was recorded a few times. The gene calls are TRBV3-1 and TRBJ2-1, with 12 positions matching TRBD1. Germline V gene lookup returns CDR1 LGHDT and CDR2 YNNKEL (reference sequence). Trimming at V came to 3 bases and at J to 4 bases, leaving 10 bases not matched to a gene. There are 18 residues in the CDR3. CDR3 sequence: CASSHRDRGLLYYNEQFF. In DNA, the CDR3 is TGTGCCAGCAGCCATAGGGACAGGGGGCTTCTTTATTACAATGAGCAGTTCTTC.

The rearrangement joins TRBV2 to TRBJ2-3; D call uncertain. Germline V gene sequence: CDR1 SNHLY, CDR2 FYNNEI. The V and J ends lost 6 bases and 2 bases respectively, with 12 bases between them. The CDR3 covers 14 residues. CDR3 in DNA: TGTGCCAGCAGCGCCCTTAGTGACACAGATACGCAGTATTTT. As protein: CASSALSDTDTQYF.

The CDR3 spells CASSLAMTGSDYEQYF. The DNA for the CDR3 is TGTGCCAGCAGTTTAGCCATGACAGGGAGTGACTACGAGCAGTACTTC. V and J are TRBV12-3 or TRBV12-4 and TRBJ2-7, with 7 bases matching TRBD1. The CDR3 spans 16 residues. The junction had 8 bases not matched to a gene; V was cut back by 0 bases and J by 3 bases.

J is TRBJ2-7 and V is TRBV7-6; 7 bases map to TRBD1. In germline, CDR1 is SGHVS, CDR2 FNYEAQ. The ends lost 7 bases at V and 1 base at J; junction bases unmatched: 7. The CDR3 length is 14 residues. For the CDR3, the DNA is TGTGCCAGCACCGGGACAGACAATTCCTACGAGCAGTACTTC. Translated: CASTGTDNSYEQYF.